The rows below give T cell receptor beta chains drawn from one sample of a study of control samples from healthy donors and cancer patients. Libraries were prepared by immunoSEQ multiplex PCR; TCRdb keeps only in-frame clonotypes and omits some of them. The sample holds about 160,000 clones; roughly 94% are singletons and the top ten take 14%. Sequencing used PBMCs. These receptors were collected from a man in his 60s with colorectal cancer. Both conserved end residues are part of each CDR3. Each record gives: clone size, D gene, V gene, J gene, CDR3 DNA, CDR3 protein. D genes are given only for firm matches. The size entry is marked missing in some rows and otherwise reads once, few, many or a size class.

once	-	TRBV5-1	TRBJ2-5	TGCGCCAGCAGCTTTGAGCGAGAGACCCAGTACTTC	CASSFERETQYF
once	-	TRBV20-1	TRBJ1-1	TGCAGTGCTAGTTCGCAGCTGAACACTGAAGCTTTCTTT	CSASSQLNTEAFF
-	-	TRBV4-1	TRBJ2-3	TGCGCCAGCAGCCCTCAACTAGCAACTAGCACAGATACGCAGTATTTT	CASSPQLATSTDTQYF
-	-	TRBV6-2/TRBV6-3	TRBJ1-1	TGTGCCAGCAGTTACTCGACGGGGGCGAACACTGAAGCTTTCTTT	CASSYSTGANTEAFF
-	-	TRBV10-1	TRBJ1-1	TGCGCCAGCAGGGACAGGAACACTGAAGCTTTCTTT	CASRDRNTEAFF
-	TRBD1	TRBV18	TRBJ1-1	TGTGCCAGCTCACCGGGGACAGGGTGGGGGAACACTGAAGCTTTCTTT	CASSPGTGWGNTEAFF
-	-	TRBV29-1	TRBJ1-1	TGCAGCGTTGCCGGGTCTGAAGCTTTCTTT	CSVAGSEAFF
-	-	TRBV6-5	TRBJ2-2	TGTGCCAGCAGTTACCAATCAACCGGGGAGCTGTTTTTT	CASSYQSTGELFF
-	-	TRBV7-8	TRBJ2-1	TGTGCCAGCAGCTTATCCCCAAGGACCCACTACAATGAGCAGTTCTTC	CASSLSPRTHYNEQFF
once	-	TRBV30	TRBJ2-3	TGTGCCTGGAACCGGGGGGCCAAGGGAGATACGCAGTATTTT	CAWNRGAKGDTQYF
-	TRBD1	TRBV5-1	TRBJ1-2	TGCGCCAGCAGCTTGGCTGGGGACAGGGGCTACACCTTC	CASSLAGDRGYTF
-	-	TRBV4-1	TRBJ2-3	TGCGCCAGCAGCCAAGCCATGACTAGGGGAGATACGCAGTATTTT	CASSQAMTRGDTQYF
-	-	TRBV12-5	TRBJ1-5	TGTGCTAGTGGTCCCCCCCGCCGAGGCAATCAGCCCCAGCATTTT	CASGPPRRGNQPQHF
-	TRBD1	TRBV6-5	TRBJ1-2	TGTGCCAGCAGGACAGGGGGAAACTATGGCTACACCTTC	CASRTGGNYGYTF
-	-	TRBV7-2	TRBJ1-4	TGTGCCAGCAGCTTAGGGAGTGCAACTAATGAAAAACTGTTTTTT	CASSLGSATNEKLFF
-	-	TRBV3-1/TRBV3-2	TRBJ1-1	TGTGCCAGCAGCCTTGGACGCGGCACTGAAGCTTTCTTT	CASSLGRGTEAFF
-	TRBD2	TRBV5-4	TRBJ2-2	TGTGCCAGCAGCCCTGTGATAGCGGGGGGCTACACCGGGGAGCTGTTTTTT	CASSPVIAGGYTGELFF
-	-	TRBV24-1	TRBJ1-2	TGTGCCACCAGGGACAGTAACTATGGCTACACCTTC	CATRDSNYGYTF
-	TRBD1	TRBV28	TRBJ1-4	TGTGCCAGCAGTCCTTCCCCGGGACAGACTAATGAAAAACTGTTTTTT	CASSPSPGQTNEKLFF
-	-	TRBV2	TRBJ1-2	TGTGCCAGCAGTCCCCAGAGGACAGTCAACTATGGCTACACCTTC	CASSPQRTVNYGYTF
-	-	TRBV9	TRBJ1-4	TGTGCCAGCAGCCCCCGGCCGACAGGTACCGGTGAAAAACTGTTTTTT	CASSPRPTGTGEKLFF
-	-	TRBV5-4	TRBJ2-1	TGTGCCAGCAGCTTGGATCTAGCCGGGAACAATGAGCAGTTCTTC	CASSLDLAGNNEQFF
-	TRBD1	TRBV30	TRBJ2-2	TGTGCCTGGAGTCCGACAGGGACCGGGGAGCTGTTTTTT	CAWSPTGTGELFF
-	-	TRBV4-1	TRBJ1-2	TGCGCCAGCAGCCAAGTTATTGGAGGCTATGGCTACACCTTC	CASSQVIGGYGYTF
-	-	TRBV3-1/TRBV3-2	TRBJ2-3	TGTGCCAGCAGCCAAGTCAGAACTGGGTTGAGCACAGATACGCAGTATTTT	CASSQVRTGLSTDTQYF
-	-	TRBV3-1/TRBV3-2	TRBJ1-1	TGTGCCAGCAGCCAAGAAGGACTGGGGAACACTGAAGCTTTCTTT	CASSQEGLGNTEAFF
-	-	TRBV28	TRBJ1-2	TGTGCCAGCAGTTTTAGGGGGTACGGCTACACCTTC	CASSFRGYGYTF
-	-	TRBV7-9	TRBJ2-7	TGTGCCAGCAGCTTAGAGGCAGGGTCCTACGAGCAGTACTTC	CASSLEAGSYEQYF
-	TRBD1	TRBV10-3	TRBJ1-4	TGTGCCATCAGTGAAGTGCCGGGACAGGGGGAGGAAAAACTGTTTTTT	CAISEVPGQGEEKLFF
-	TRBD1	TRBV19	TRBJ1-1	TGTGCCAGTAACTTGGACAGGTTGAACACTGAAGCTTTCTTT	CASNLDRLNTEAFF
few	-	TRBV19	TRBJ1-4	TGTGCCAGTAGTACCTCGGGCCACCGGGGTGAAAAACTGTTTTTT	CASSTSGHRGEKLFF
-	TRBD2	TRBV3-1/TRBV3-2	TRBJ2-2	TGTGCCAGCAGCCCGCAGACTAGCTCCGGGGAGCTGTTTTTT	CASSPQTSSGELFF
-	-	TRBV19	TRBJ2-1	TGTGCCAGTAGTACGGGACAAAACTACAATGAGCAGTTCTTC	CASSTGQNYNEQFF
-	TRBD1	TRBV6-5	TRBJ1-1	TGTGCCAGCAGCAACAGGGGGCCGAACACTGAAGCTTTCTTT	CASSNRGPNTEAFF
-	TRBD1	TRBV18	TRBJ2-7	TGTGCCAGCTCACCGCGGGACAGGGGCTACGAGCAGTACTTC	CASSPRDRGYEQYF
-	TRBD1	TRBV6-5	TRBJ2-2	TGTGCCAGCAGTTCAAGGGGGCCGGGTACCGGGGAGCTGTTTTTT	CASSSRGPGTGELFF
-	-	TRBV5-4	TRBJ2-1	TGTGCCAGCAGCGTGGGGGGGGGCTATTACAATGAGCAGTTCTTC	CASSVGGGYYNEQFF
once	TRBD1	TRBV7-9	TRBJ1-2	TGTGCCAGCAGCCCGGGACAGGGGAACTATGGCTACACCTTC	CASSPGQGNYGYTF
-	TRBD1	TRBV19	TRBJ2-7	TGTGCCAGTGGTAGGACAGGGGCTTCCTACGAGCAGTACTTC	CASGRTGASYEQYF
-	-	TRBV5-1	TRBJ2-3	TGCGCCAGCAGCTTTTCCGGGACAAGGGGAACAGATACGCAGTATTTT	CASSFSGTRGTDTQYF
-	TRBD2	TRBV7-2	TRBJ2-7	TGTGCCAGCAGCTCCGGACTAGACTGGGAGCAGTACTTC	CASSSGLDWEQYF
-	TRBD1	TRBV27	TRBJ2-5	TGTGCCAGCAGTTTACTCGGGACAGCACCGTTGGAGACCCAGTACTTC	CASSLLGTAPLETQYF
-	-	TRBV15	TRBJ1-5	TGTGCCACCAGCAGAGATGTGGGGGCTAGCAATCAGCCCCAGCATTTT	CATSRDVGASNQPQHF
-	-	TRBV5-1	TRBJ1-1	TGCGCCAGCAGCCTTCCAGGGGAAGGTCTCCTTTCTGGAGCTTTCTTT	CASSLPGEGLLSGAFF
-	-	TRBV12-3/TRBV12-4	TRBJ1-2	TGTGCCAGCAGTTTGGGGGGGCTCGGGGGCTACACCTTC	CASSLGGLGGYTF
-	-	TRBV4-2	TRBJ1-1	TGTGCCAGCAGCCAAGAAGGGCCCACTGAAGCTTTCTTT	CASSQEGPTEAFF
-	-	TRBV4-2	TRBJ2-5	TGTGCCAGCAGCCAAGGAGGGGGGACGGAGACCCAGTACTTC	CASSQGGGTETQYF
-	-	TRBV24-1	TRBJ1-2	TGTGCCACCAGTGAGACCCCCTATGATGGCTACACCTTC	CATSETPYDGYTF
once	-	TRBV2	TRBJ1-2	TGTGCCAGCAGCCAAAACCGGGTAGGCTACACCTTC	CASSQNRVGYTF